The 14 T cell receptor beta chains listed next were all sequenced from one sample in a study of blood T cells in healthy people across ages. PCR was performed a second time for about 6 to 12 cycles using a sample-barcoded 5' primer and a J-beta primer mix. Via MiXCR, TCRdb re-called the 5' RACE reads, giving one row per CDR3 protein. In the table there are approximately 810,000 distinct CDR3 sequences, about 37% of which are singletons. The material sequenced was blood. The source is a man aged 18 to 30 in good health.

This clonotype occurred a few times. This could be a read error, since a much larger clone is one nucleotide away. The rearrangement uses TRBV7-2 and TRBJ2-3; D remains ambiguous. V was pared by 5 bases and J by 3 bases, with 6 bases between. Germline V gene lookup returns CDR1 SGHTA and CDR2 FQGNSA. The CDR3 totals 12 residues. The CDR3 protein is CASSPKTDTQYF. The CDR3 DNA is TGTGCCAGCAGCCCTAAAACAGATACGCAGTATTTT.

This clonotype was counted a few times. The chain recombines TRBV7-2 with TRBJ2-1, with TRBD1 as a possible D gene (5 bases). This CDR3 has 16 amino acids. The germline V gene has CDR1 SGHTA and CDR2 FQGNSA. V gave up 1 base and J gave up 7 bases, with 17 bases separating them. CDR3 residues: CASSLGVGAWGNEQFF. The CDR3 DNA reads TGTGCCAGCAGCTTAGGTGTAGGGGCCTGGGGAAATGAGCAGTTCTTC.

Only a few counts were recorded for this clonotype. The chain is built from TRBV20-1 and TRBJ1-1, with D possibly TRBD1 on 5 matching bases. The CDR3 length is 17 residues. With 3 bases removed from V and 1 base from J, the gap between germline ends came to 21 bases. The germline V gene has CDR1 DFQATT and CDR2 SNEGSKA (reference sequence). The CDR3 nucleotides are TGCAGTGCTAGCTGGACCCACGGGGCCTGGGGGAACACTGAAGCTTTCTTT. Encoded protein: CSASWTHGAWGNTEAFF.

This rearrangement joins TRBV6-5 to TRBJ2-1; D is perhaps TRBD1 (5 bases). V lost 4 bases and J 6 bases, leaving 13 bases between the germline ends. The CDR3 runs 14 residues. The germline gives CDR1 MNHEY, CDR2 SVGAGI. CDR3 DNA sequence: TGTGCCAGCAGTTCCGACAGCTGGGGCAATGAGCAGTTCTTC. The encoded protein is CASSSDSWGNEQFF.

This chain uses TRBV4-3 with TRBJ2-3, with 8 bases aligning to TRBD2. The CDR3 sequence is 19 residues long. V lost 4 bases to trimming and J lost 1 base; unmatched junction nucleotides: 16. Looked up from germline, CDR1 is LGHNA and CDR2 is YSLEER. Here the CDR3 reads CASSLTRSTLAGRTDTQYF. The DNA of the CDR3 is TGCGCCAGCAGCCTCACCCGATCGACGCTAGCGGGTCGCACAGATACGCAGTATTTT.

Concerning this clonotype: This may be a read error, as it is one base from a much larger clone. This chain links TRBV5-1 with TRBJ1-2; no clear D gene. Germline V gives CDR1 SGHRS, CDR2 YFSETQ. There are 13 residues in the CDR3. The CDR3 spells CAGSLGPSYGYTF. CDR3 sequence (DNA): TGCGCCGGCAGCTTGGGCCCCAGCTATGGCTACACCTTC.

In this sample, this clonotype turned up many times. The CDR3 region is CASSDPGLAGGSYEQYF. For the CDR3, the DNA is TGTGCCAGCAGTGACCCGGGACTAGCGGGGGGTTCGTACGAGCAGTACTTC. The chain uses TRBV27 and TRBJ2-7, with 15 bases identical to TRBD2. The CDR3 totals 17 residues. J lost 4 bases, V lost 5 bases, and 9 bases had no gene match. Germline lookup yields CDR1 MNHEY and CDR2 SMNVEV (reference sequence).

With respect to this clonotype: The junction differs from germline at one of its ends, possibly a read error. The chain uses TRBV2 and TRBJ1-1; D is ambiguous. This CDR3 has 14 amino acids. In germline, CDR1 is SNHLY, CDR2 FYNNEI. The CDR3 sequence: CASSVTSRNTEVFF. CDR3 DNA: TGTGCCAGCAGTGTGACATCGAGGAACACTGAAGTTTTCTTT.

With regard to this clonotype: Since a much larger clone is just one base distant, this may be a read error. The V call is TRBV30, the J call TRBJ2-1; tentative D call: TRBD2 (5 bases). V gave up 1 base and J gave up 10 bases, with 14 bases separating them. The CDR3 covers 13 residues. Per the germline V gene, CDR1 is GTSNPN and CDR2 is SVGIG (reference sequence). The CDR3 sequence: CAWSEGDSYEQFF. The CDR3 DNA is TGTGCCTGGAGTGAGGGAGACTCGTACGAGCAGTTCTTC.

On this clonotype itself: This could be a read error, since a much larger clone is one nucleotide away. This rearrangement joins TRBV5-1 to TRBJ2-5, with D perhaps assigned TRBD1 or TRBD2 (6 bases each). CDR3 length equals 14 residues. Germline V gives CDR1 SGHRS, CDR2 YFSETQ. The ends were cut back, 4 bases at V and 11 bases at J, with 21 bases in the middle. The CDR3 nucleotides read TGCGCCAGCAGCCGCGGAGGGGGATACAATGAGCAGTACTTC. It codes for CASSRGGGYNEQYF.

This sequence joins TRBV9 and TRBJ1-6, with 10 nucleotides matching TRBD1. V gave up 0 bases and J gave up 2 bases; unmatched junction bases: 5. The CDR3 consists of 18 residues. Germline V gene sequence: CDR1 SGDLS, CDR2 YYNGEE. CDR3 amino acids: CASSVDDRGLPYNSPLHF. The CDR3 region has the DNA TGTGCCAGCAGCGTAGACGACAGGGGGCTGCCCTATAATTCACCCCTCCACTTT.

About this clonotype: A much larger clone lies one base from this, so it may be a read error. The chain couples TRBV12-3 or TRBV12-4 to TRBJ2-7; maybe TRBD1 (7 bases). This CDR3 is 13 amino acids long. Trimming took off 8 bases at V and 1 base at J, with 12 bases between the two ends. The CDR3 here is CASGGTDSYEQYF. For the CDR3, the DNA is TGTGCCAGCGGGGGGACAGATTCCTACGAGCAGTACTTC.

This sequence joins TRBV12-3 or TRBV12-4 and TRBJ2-7; perhaps TRBD1 as D (6 bases). Trimming removed 5 bases from V and 2 bases from J, with 16 bases in between. CDR3 length: 15 residues. CDR3 sequence reads: CASSPSGTPPYEQYF. CDR3 DNA sequence: TGTGCCAGCAGTCCATCCGGGACACCGCCCTACGAGCAGTACTTC.

This clonotype was found a few times. This chain connects TRBV29-1 to TRBJ1-1, with D unresolved. Germline CDR1 reads SQVTM; CDR2 reads ANQGSEA. Trimming cost V 2 bases and J 0 bases, with 10 bases left between them. The CDR3 covers 14 residues. CDR3 amino acids: CSVEPGRLNTEAFF. CDR3 coding DNA: TGCAGCGTTGAACCAGGCAGACTGAACACTGAAGCTTTCTTT.